The clone carrying this T cell receptor (beta chain) was seen at least ten times. Each cDNA molecule carried a unique molecular identifier. MiXCR was run by TCRdb on the 5' RACE reads, yielding one entry per CDR3 protein. The sample contains around 84,000 distinct CDR3 sequences, about 10% of which appear only once. This sample stems from a study of early T cells in non-severe SARS-CoV-2 infection. V shed 3 bases and J 3 bases; nucleotides not matched to a gene: 7. CDR1 and CDR2 (germline): LGHDT, YNNKEL (reference sequence). This CDR3 spans 16 amino acids. Material: whole blood, obtained at baseline. This chain uses TRBV3-1 with TRBJ2-3, with 9 bases lining up with TRBD2. The sequence derives from an adult who was a healthcare worker with PCR-confirmed SARS-CoV-2 infection or an uninfected control (not recorded which). CDR3 residues: CASSHSWTSATDTQYF. DNA for the CDR3: TGTGCCAGCAGCCACTCTTGGACTAGCGCGACAGATACGCAGTATTTT.